This is a list of T cell receptor beta chains from one sample in a study of blood T cell repertoires in COVID-19. Repertoires were generated with immunoSEQ multiplex PCR, while TCRdb's copy carries only in-frame clones and drops some. Here the sample spans more than 200,000 clones, around nine tenths being singletons. Sequencing was carried out using PBMCs or T cells enriched from blood (not recorded which). These receptors originate from a woman aged 45-60 years who had recovered from COVID-19. Both conserved end residues are part of each CDR3. D genes are given only for firm matches. Part of the rows lack a size; the others show once, few, many or a class for expanded clones.

j_call,clone_size,cdr3_length,d_call,v_call,cdr3_aa,cdr3_nt
TRBJ2-1,.,14,.,TRBV5-4,CASSFGSGYNEQFF,TGTGCCAGCAGCTTTGGTAGCGGCTACAATGAGCAGTTCTTC
TRBJ1-1,many,15,.,TRBV7-8,CASSAAGTTYTEAFF,TGTGCCAGCAGCGCTGCCGGGACAACATACACTGAAGCTTTCTTT
TRBJ1-5,.,16,.,TRBV5-1,CASSLATEMKNQPQHF,TGCGCCAGCAGCTTGGCGACAGAAATGAAAAATCAGCCCCAGCATTTT
TRBJ1-5,.,14,.,TRBV18,CASSPPGGSQPQHF,TGTGCCAGCTCACCACCGGGAGGGAGTCAGCCCCAGCATTTT
TRBJ2-5,.,13,TRBD1,TRBV2,CASRDRGRETQYF,TGTGCCAGCAGAGACAGGGGGCGAGAGACCCAGTACTTC
TRBJ2-7,.,16,.,TRBV15,CATSRKQGLMAYEQYF,TGTGCCACCAGCAGAAAACAGGGTCTGATGGCCTACGAGCAGTACTTC
TRBJ2-5,.,12,.,TRBV11-2,CASSRLGETQYF,TGTGCCAGCAGCCGCCTAGGAGAGACCCAGTACTTC
TRBJ1-6,.,14,.,TRBV10-3,CAIRDSSYNSPLHF,TGTGCCATCAGGGACAGCTCCTATAATTCACCCCTCCACTTT
TRBJ2-5,.,16,.,TRBV3-1/TRBV3-2,CASSQDVAGAVETQYF,TGTGCCAGCAGCCAAGATGTGGCAGGGGCCGTAGAGACCCAGTACTTC
TRBJ2-7,.,14,TRBD2,TRBV7-9,CASSRLAGVYEQYF,TGTGCCAGCAGCCGACTAGCGGGAGTCTACGAGCAGTACTTC
TRBJ2-7,once,15,TRBD2,TRBV6-5,CASSFPGTSAIEQYF,TGTGCCAGCAGTTTCCCCGGGACTAGCGCAATCGAGCAGTACTTC
TRBJ1-2,.,16,.,TRBV5-1,CASSPRGRGDFYGYTF,TGCGCCAGCAGCCCCCGCGGCCGGGGTGATTTCTATGGCTACACCTTC
TRBJ2-7,.,13,.,TRBV27,CASSSFRGYEQYF,TGTGCCAGCAGTAGCTTTCGAGGCTACGAGCAGTACTTC
TRBJ1-5,.,19,TRBD1,TRBV11-2,CASSSTGTGSVESNQPQHF,TGTGCCAGCAGCTCCACCGGGACAGGATCCGTTGAGAGCAATCAGCCCCAGCATTTT
TRBJ1-2,once,11,.,TRBV29-1,CSVEAKWGYTF,TGCAGCGTCGAGGCCAAATGGGGCTACACCTTC
TRBJ1-1,.,14,.,TRBV6-5,CASSRLAGDTEAFF,TGTGCCAGCTCCAGATTGGCGGGCGACACTGAAGCTTTCTTT
TRBJ2-3,.,13,.,TRBV10-3,CAISDRGRDTQYF,TGTGCCATCAGTGATAGGGGCCGAGATACGCAGTATTTT
TRBJ1-5,.,17,TRBD1,TRBV15,CATSRGTGTGDHQPQHF,TGTGCCACCAGCAGAGGGACCGGGACAGGAGACCATCAGCCCCAGCATTTT
TRBJ2-7,few,15,TRBD1,TRBV3-1/TRBV3-2,CASSQGTGGPYEQYF,TGTGCCAGCAGCCAAGGGACAGGGGGCCCCTACGAGCAGTACTTC
TRBJ2-5,.,13,TRBD2,TRBV29-1,CSVEGGSRETQYF,TGCAGCGTTGAAGGCGGGAGTAGGGAGACCCAGTACTTC
TRBJ2-1,.,15,TRBD2,TRBV6-4,CASSLLAGQHNEQFF,TGTGCCAGCAGCCTACTAGCGGGTCAGCACAATGAGCAGTTCTTC
TRBJ2-1,.,17,.,TRBV5-1,CASSLASRGGSYNEQFF,TGCGCCAGCAGCTTGGCCTCTCGGGGAGGCTCCTACAATGAGCAGTTCTTC